The clone carrying this TCR beta chain was found many times. The antigen is not known. This record comes from a study of read filtering for tumor transcriptome and immune sequencing. Study in general: Revised staging placed eight or nine patients in R-ISS I, 15 to 20 in II, roughly 7 in III. IR-seq gave about 3.5 to 10.27 million TCR reads per sample; RNA-seq gave about 75 to 1,300. Study-level findings and limits: Approximately 82% of IR-seq clonotypes had a single read, yet these held around 4% of reads. The sorted CD138-negative fraction was a mixed bone marrow immune population, not purified T cells.

V lost 2 bases and J 5 bases, leaving 6 bases between the germline ends. The CDR3 runs 12 residues. Germline V gene data show CDR1 as SNHLY and CDR2 as FYNNEI. From roughly 390 ng of RNA, a library with molecular barcoded alpha/delta and beta/gamma adaptors was made. TCRdb re-called the reads through MiXCR, storing one row per CDR3 protein. The profile shows 50,000 to 65,000 distinct CDR3 sequences, around a fifth of them singletons. The specimen was a population of CD138-negative cells sorted from bone marrow. V and J are TRBV2 and TRBJ2-5; no firm D call. This TCR came from a donor at least 40 years old with multiple myeloma. The CDR3 coding sequence is TGTGCCAGCAGTGAAACTTTTGAGACCCAGTACTTC. Translated, it gives CASSETFETQYF.